The 30 T cell receptor beta chains below were found in one sample sequenced in a study of regulatory T cells in long-lasting Graves disease. As for time point: persistent/refractory GD, antithyroid drugs over 5 years with positive TRAb. RNA extracted from PBMCs served as the sequencing template. To make TCR beta libraries, researchers used iRepertoire HTBI primers and Arm-PCR of CDR3 regions. TCRdb called the multiplex PCR reads again in MiXCR, with one record for every CDR3 protein. The sample includes fewer than 450,000 distinct CDR3 sequences, less than 25% of them seen just once. This material consisted of peripheral blood mononuclear cells (PBMCs), taken when the disease was refractory, from a patient treated with antithyroid drugs. All receptors derive from a female donor with Graves disease.

The chain is built from TRBV20-1 and TRBJ2-2; D is ambiguous. Germline V lookup: CDR1 DFQATT, CDR2 SNEGSKA (reference sequence). Trimming shortened V by 0 bases and J by 5 bases, and 7 bases separated the two germline ends. The length of the CDR3 is 13 residues. The CDR3 is CSARDLQTGELFF. Here the CDR3 DNA reads TGCAGTGCTAGAGATCTTCAGACCGGGGAGCTGTTTTTT.

This clonotype was recorded at least ten times. This sequence joins TRBV11-2 and TRBJ2-7; 7 bases are a match to TRBD2. There are 14 residues in the CDR3. The germline V gene has CDR1 SGHAT and CDR2 FQNNGV. After removal of 0 bases from V and 12 bases from J, the junction contained 11 bases not matched to a gene. The CDR3: CASSLDRGSEVWYF. The CDR3 nucleotides are TGTGCCAGCAGCTTAGATCGCGGGAGTGAGGTGTGGTACTTC.

A few counts support this clonotype. The chain recombines TRBV30 with TRBJ1-5; TRBD1 matches 7 bases. Per germline, CDR1 GTSNPN and CDR2 SVGIG (reference sequence). Trimming cost V 4 bases and J 6 bases; bases outside gene matches: 6. The CDR3 spans 13 residues. DNA for the CDR3: TGTGCCTGGACCACGGACAGGAGTCAGCCCCAGCATTTT. Translating it yields CAWTTDRSQPQHF.

This clonotype was seen at least ten times. The chain joins TRBV20-1 to TRBJ2-7; D is uncertain. V lost 5 bases, J lost 1 base, and 9 bases lay in between. The CDR3 has 12 amino acids. Per germline, CDR1 DFQATT and CDR2 SNEGSKA (reference sequence). CDR3: CSALLLSYEQYF. As DNA, the CDR3 is TGCAGTGCTCTCCTCCTATCCTACGAGCAGTACTTC.

The chain couples TRBV4-3 to TRBJ1-1, with D unclear. This CDR3 spans 14 amino acids. Between the trimmed V and J ends, which lost 2 bases and 1 base, there was a span of 8 bases. Germline CDR1 reads LGHNA; CDR2 reads YSLEER. The CDR3 loop reads CASSQSVGNTEAFF. The DNA of the CDR3 is TGCGCCAGCAGCCAATCAGTTGGGAACACTGAAGCTTTCTTT.

This clonotype was observed a handful of times. The chain has TRBV28 and TRBJ1-4, with 9 bases aligning to TRBD1. Germline values: CDR1 MDHEN, CDR2 SYDVKM. This CDR3 contains 17 residues. Unmatched junction bases numbered 16, after V lost 6 bases and J lost 8 bases. This CDR3 reads CASRPIPGQGKEEKLFF. Here the CDR3 DNA reads TGTGCCAGCAGACCTATCCCGGGACAGGGAAAGGAGGAAAAACTGTTTTTT. The variable domain in full, with the rest retrieved from reference TRBV28 and TRBJ1-4, is DVKVTQSSRYLVKRTGEKVFLECVQDMDHENMFWYRQDPGLGLRLIYFSYDVKMKEKGDIPEGYSVSREKKERFSLILESASTNQTSMYLCASRPIPGQGKEEKLFFGSGTQLSVL.

Comment on this clonotype: One base away lies a much larger clone, so this may be a sequencing read error. The chain links TRBV10-3 to TRBJ1-5; 9 bases line up with TRBD1. V was clipped by 3 bases and J by 8 bases; unmatched bases: 8. This CDR3 is 15 amino acids long. Germline CDR1 ENHRY, CDR2 SYGVKD. The CDR3 region has the DNA TGTGCCATCAGTGAAGTACAGGGGGCTGATAAGCCCCAGCATTTT. It translates to CAISEVQGADKPQHF.

The rearrangement uses TRBV6-2 or TRBV6-3 and TRBJ2-3; D remains ambiguous. Germline CDR1 reads MNHEY; CDR2 reads SVGEGT. The germline V and J ends were trimmed by 0 bases and 6 bases, with 7 bases remaining between them. This CDR3 has 13 residues. For the CDR3, the DNA is TGTGCCAGCAGTTACTCCCCAAGGGATACGCAGTATTTT. Translation gives CASSYSPRDTQYF.

In its sample, this clonotype was seen many times. CDR3 sequence (DNA): TGTGCCAGCAGCTTAACGGCGGCCTACGAGCAGTACTTC. As protein: CASSLTAAYEQYF. This chain connects TRBV11-1 to TRBJ2-7; no clear D. Germline CDR1 reads SGHAT; CDR2 reads FQDESV (reference sequence). This CDR3 is built from 13 residues. With 2 bases removed from V and 2 bases from J, the gap between germline ends came to 7 bases.

The chain links TRBV20-1 to TRBJ1-5; TRBD1 matches at 7 bases. The germline CDR1 and CDR2 sequences are DFQATT and SNEGSKA (reference sequence). After removal of 4 bases from V and 4 bases from J, the junction contained 10 bases not matched to a gene. This CDR3 contains 15 residues. CDR3 nucleotides: TGCAGTGCTATTGACGGGACAGAGCTGAATCAGCCCCAGCATTTT. This sequence encodes CSAIDGTELNQPQHF.

This CDR3 is CASSIQSSGANVLTF. CDR3 DNA: TGTGCCAGTAGTATCCAAAGCTCTGGGGCCAACGTCCTGACTTTC. The chain carries TRBV19 and TRBJ2-6; D remains ambiguous. The length of the CDR3 is 15 residues. The V end was cut by 3 bases, the J end by 0 bases, with 6 bases between. Germline V gives CDR1 LNHDA, CDR2 SQIVND (reference sequence).

This clonotype was seen at least ten times. The rearrangement links TRBV2 to TRBJ1-4; D remains ambiguous. V shed 2 bases and J shed 5 bases, with 9 bases lying between them. Germline lookup yields CDR1 SNHLY and CDR2 FYNNEI. The CDR3 is 14 amino acids. This CDR3 is CASSERTLNEKLFF. CDR3 coding DNA: TGTGCCAGCAGTGAAAGGACCCTAAATGAAAAACTGTTTTTT. Filled out from reference TRBV2 and TRBJ1-4, the complete variable domain reads EPEVTQTPSHQVTQMGQEVILRCVPISNHLYFYWYRQILGQKVEFLVSFYNNEISEKSEIFDDQFSVERPDGSNFTLKIRSTKLEDSAMYFCASSERTLNEKLFFGSGTQLSVL.

Points on this clonotype: The junction does not match germline at one end; this may be a read error. The rearrangement joins TRBV7-8 to TRBJ2-5; the match to TRBD2 covers 11 bases. The CDR3 contains 16 residues. Looked up from germline, CDR1 is SGHVS and CDR2 is FQNEAQ. DNA of the CDR3: TGTGCCAGCAGCATAGCGGGAGGGCCGGGGCAAGAGACCCAGTACTTC. Translated: CASSIAGGPGQETQYF.

This clonotype has a handful of counts. The chain uses TRBV28 and TRBJ2-1, with 9 bases identical to TRBD2. The CDR3 covers 16 residues. V dropped 5 bases and J dropped 4; count of bases not matched to a gene: 9. Germline lookup yields CDR1 MDHEN and CDR2 SYDVKM. The CDR3 sequence: CASSPIAGEEYNEQFF. The CDR3 DNA reads as TGTGCCAGCAGTCCGATAGCGGGAGAGGAATACAATGAGCAGTTCTTC.

A remark on this clonotype: A clone one base away is much larger, so this may be a read error. J is TRBJ2-5 and V is TRBV7-2; no definite D call. CDR3 size: 14 residues. The germline gives CDR1 SGHTA, CDR2 FQGNSA. The V and J ends lost 8 bases and 2 bases respectively, with 15 bases between them. CDR3 region: CASGLEADQETQYF. CDR3 DNA sequence: TGTGCCAGCGGCCTAGAAGCCGATCAAGAGACCCAGTACTTC.

In its sample, this clonotype was seen many times. The V call is TRBV7-9, the J call TRBJ1-2; D ambiguous. Germline V gene lookup returns CDR1 SEHNR and CDR2 FQNEAQ (reference sequence). V was cut by 5 bases and J by 0 bases, with 13 bases left in between. CDR3 length: 15 residues. In DNA form, the CDR3 reads TGTGCCAGCAGCGTCGTGCTATGGGCTAACTATGGCTACACCTTC. Translation gives CASSVVLWANYGYTF. The complete variable domain, with remaining parts taken from reference TRBV7-9 and TRBJ1-2, reads DTGVSQNPRHKITKRGQNVTFRCDPISEHNRLYWYRQTLGQGPEFLTYFQNEAQLEKSRLLSDRFSAERPKGSFSTLEIQRTEQGDSAMYLCASSVVLWANYGYTFGSGTRLTVV.

This clonotype was observed many times. The CDR3 region is CATSRRDIGYEQYF. CDR3 bases: TGTGCCACCAGCAGACGGGACATAGGGTACGAGCAGTACTTC. This chain joins TRBV15 and TRBJ2-7; a possible D gene is TRBD1 (6 bases). Germline CDR1 reads LNHNV; CDR2 reads YYDKDF (reference sequence). This CDR3 region has 14 residues. Trimming shortened V by 2 bases and J by 4 bases, and 12 bases separated the two germline ends.

To note about this clonotype: A read error may produce the germline difference seen at one junction end. CDR3 protein: CASSYKPQGLPLDEQLF. The CDR3 DNA reads TGCGCCAGCAGCTACAAACCCCAGGGGTTGCCCCTGGATGAGCAGCTCTTC. The gene calls are TRBV5-1 and TRBJ2-1, with D possibly matching TRBD1 (6 bases). Per germline, CDR1 SGHRS and CDR2 YFSETQ. This CDR3 comprises 17 residues.

There are a few counts of this clonotype. V is TRBV28 and J is TRBJ2-1; 15 bases map to TRBD2. CDR1 and CDR2 (germline): MDHEN, SYDVKM. The CDR3 consists of 19 residues. The V and J ends lost 5 bases and 0 bases, in that order; junction bases with no gene match: 8. The CDR3 DNA is TGTGCCAGCAGTCCCGGGACTAGCGGGAGGTATAGCTCCTACAATGAGCAGTTCTTC. Its translation is CASSPGTSGRYSSYNEQFF.

In this sample, this clonotype turned up many times. The V and J genes are TRBV11-1 and TRBJ2-7, with 7 bases lining up with TRBD2. Germline CDR1 and CDR2: SGHAT and FQDESV (reference sequence). CDR3 length equals 15 residues. The V segment lost 6 bases and the J segment 4 bases; nucleotides outside the gene matches: 12. The CDR3 sequence: CASSHSSGPEYEQYF. For the CDR3, the DNA is TGTGCCAGCAGTCACTCTAGCGGTCCGGAATACGAGCAGTACTTC.

This chain connects TRBV24-1 to TRBJ2-3, with 7 bases lining up with TRBD1. Germline CDR1 KGHDR, CDR2 SFDVKD. This CDR3 is 14 amino acids long. J lost 2 bases, V lost 7 bases, and 5 bases had no gene match. The CDR3 protein is CATSMDRITDTQYF. CDR3 bases: TGTGCCACCAGCATGGACAGGATCACAGATACGCAGTATTTT.

This clonotype was recorded many times. The chain recombines TRBV2 with TRBJ2-7; no reliable D call. The V and J ends lost 5 bases and 3 bases respectively, with 14 bases between them. Germline CDR1 is SNHLY and CDR2 is FYNNEI. The CDR3 consists of 14 residues. The CDR3 loop reads CASSPGYPNYEQYF. CDR3 sequence (DNA): TGTGCCAGCAGTCCCGGATATCCGAACTACGAGCAGTACTTC.

There are many counts of this clonotype. The chain combines TRBV4-3 with TRBJ2-5; D is perhaps TRBD2 (5 bases). Per the germline V gene, CDR1 is LGHNA and CDR2 is YSLEER. The CDR3 runs 13 residues. Trimming pared 0 bases from V and 4 bases from J, leaving 6 bases between. The CDR3 region is CASSQDAGETQYF. CDR3 in DNA: TGCGCCAGCAGCCAAGATGCGGGAGAGACCCAGTACTTC.

This clonotype has a handful of counts. This may arise from a read error, as a much more abundant clone is one base away. The chain joins TRBV2 to TRBJ1-4; D remains ambiguous. The germline V gene encodes CDR1 SNHLY and CDR2 FYNNEI. There are 15 residues in the CDR3. The CDR3 DNA follows: TGTGCCAGCAGTGAATCCGGGCAGAATAATGAAAGACTGTTTTTT. This translates into CASSESGQNNERLFF.

The rearrangement joins TRBV28 to TRBJ2-7, with D unclear. Germline V lookup: CDR1 MDHEN, CDR2 SYDVKM. V gave up 2 bases and J gave up 12 bases, with 11 bases separating them. The CDR3 spans 11 residues. The DNA for the CDR3 is TGTGCCAGCAGTTTAGGCCCCGTCGGGTACTTC. It translates to CASSLGPVGYF.

The table lists this clonotype with a few counts. This chain links TRBV19 with TRBJ1-1, with 7 bases fitting TRBD1. From germline, CDR1 is LNHDA and CDR2 SQIVND (reference sequence). Trimming cost V 7 bases and J 4 bases; bases outside gene matches: 12. There are 15 residues in the CDR3. CDR3 region: CASIWTQGGRTEAFF. DNA of the CDR3: TGTGCCAGTATATGGACGCAGGGGGGTCGCACTGAAGCTTTCTTT.

The chain recombines TRBV5-5 with TRBJ1-1; tentative D call: TRBD1 (5 bases). The V end lost 4 bases, the J end lost 7 bases, and 14 bases lay between the germline ends. This CDR3 is 13 amino acids long. Germline V CDR1 and CDR2: SGHKS, YYEKEE (reference sequence). The CDR3 DNA sequence: TGTGCCAGCAGCCCGAGGATCGGGGGTGAAGCTTTCTTT. This encodes CASSPRIGGEAFF.

The J gene is TRBJ1-1, the V gene TRBV6-6; D remains ambiguous. The CDR3 is 15 residues long. Trimming removed 0 bases from V and 1 base from J, with 9 bases in between. From germline, CDR1 is MNHNY and CDR2 SVGAGI (reference sequence). The CDR3 loop reads CASSYSRTANTEAFF. Here the CDR3 DNA reads TGTGCCAGCAGTTACTCGAGGACGGCGAACACTGAAGCTTTCTTT.

This clonotype was observed at least ten times. This rearrangement joins TRBV28 to TRBJ2-7; D gene unclear. Per germline, CDR1 MDHEN and CDR2 SYDVKM. V was cut by 8 bases and J by 5 bases, with 16 bases left in between. This CDR3 comprises 13 residues. Here the CDR3 DNA reads TGTGCCAGCCGCTACGATATGGGCGACGAGCAGTACTTC. This codes for CASRYDMGDEQYF.

This clonotype was counted at least ten times. The genes are TRBV5-1 and TRBJ1-2; 8 bases fit TRBD1. This CDR3 region has 12 residues. CDR1 is SGHRS and CDR2 is YFSETQ in the germline V gene. With 4 bases clipped from V and 8 bases from J, the junction kept 4 bases outside the gene matches. The chain's CDR3 is CASSTGQAGYTF. CDR3 in DNA: TGCGCCAGCAGCACGGGACAGGCGGGCTACACCTTC.